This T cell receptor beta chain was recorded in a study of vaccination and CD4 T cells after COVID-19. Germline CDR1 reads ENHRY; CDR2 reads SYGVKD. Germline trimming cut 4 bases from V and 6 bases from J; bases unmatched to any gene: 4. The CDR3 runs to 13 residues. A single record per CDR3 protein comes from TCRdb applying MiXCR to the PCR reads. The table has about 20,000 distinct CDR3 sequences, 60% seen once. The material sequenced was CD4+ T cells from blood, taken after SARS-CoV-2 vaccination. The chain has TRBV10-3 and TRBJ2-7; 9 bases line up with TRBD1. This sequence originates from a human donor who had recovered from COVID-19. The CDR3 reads CAISGTGVREQYF. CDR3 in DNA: TGTGCCATCAGTGGGACAGGGGTACGCGAGCAGTACTTC.